This passage covers 23 T cell receptor beta chains from one sample sequenced in a study of shared T cell receptors in the human thymus. Measured with immunoSEQ multiplex PCR; TCRdb has only the in-frame clones, and not every one. The repertoire consists of approximately 580,000 clones, with 75% to 85% occurring once and the leading ten covering about 0.013%. The sample was also reused in another study, on human thymus T cells.

Sequences were obtained from thymocytes. These receptors originate from a boy in the first two years of life with a congenital heart defect.

V is TRBV5-1 and J is TRBJ2-7, with D perhaps matching TRBD2 (6 bases). Trimming removed 4 bases from V and 2 bases from J, with 13 bases in between. The germline gives CDR1 SGHRS, CDR2 YFSETQ. The CDR3 extends over 14 amino acids. CDR3 sequence (DNA): TGCGCCAGCAGCACCCGGGACTTTCCCTACGAGCAGTACTTC. Translating gives CASSTRDFPYEQYF. The variable domain in full, with the rest retrieved from reference TRBV5-1 and TRBJ2-7, is KAGVTQTPRYLIKTRGQQVTLSCSPISGHRSVSWYQQTPGQGLQFLFEYFSETQRNKGNFPGRFSGRQFSNSRSEMNVSTLELGDSALYLCASSTRDFPYEQYFGPGTRLTVT.

The chain is built from TRBV28 and TRBJ2-1; D remains unclear. V was trimmed by 5 bases and J by 8 bases, leaving 16 bases between them. Germline V CDR1 and CDR2: MDHEN, SYDVKM. This CDR3 is built from 14 residues. CDR3 loop: CASSRGKERHEQFF. CDR3 sequence (DNA): TGTGCCAGCAGTCGAGGCAAGGAGCGACATGAGCAGTTCTTC.

This rearrangement joins TRBV6-1 to TRBJ1-1; D gene uncertain. The CDR3 is 14 residues long. V dropped 0 bases and J dropped 7 bases, with 12 bases sitting between them. The germline gives CDR1 MNHNS, CDR2 SASEGT. CDR3 in DNA: TGTGCCAGCAGTGAAGCAGGCGGCAGTATTGAAGCTTTCTTT. Its translation is CASSEAGGSIEAFF.

The rearrangement uses TRBV28 and TRBJ2-7; D possibly corresponds to TRBD2 (7 bases). The CDR3 is 14 residues long. From germline, CDR1 is MDHEN and CDR2 SYDVKM. V was clipped by 5 bases and J by 1 base, with 12 bases between them. CDR3 residues: CASSRGGGSYEQYF. The CDR3, as DNA: TGTGCCAGCAGTCGGGGAGGGGGTTCCTACGAGCAGTACTTC.

The chain is built from TRBV19 and TRBJ2-6; the D gene is possibly TRBD1 (6 bases). Germline V gene sequence: CDR1 LNHDA, CDR2 SQIVND (reference sequence). The ends were cut back, 6 bases at V and 0 bases at J, with 6 bases in the middle. The CDR3 contains 14 residues. For the CDR3, the DNA is TGTGCCAGTAGGGACAGCTCTGGGGCCAACGTCCTGACTTTC. Amino acid sequence: CASRDSSGANVLTF.

The genes are TRBV27 and TRBJ2-3; a possible D gene is TRBD1 (5 bases). This CDR3 comprises 14 residues. The germline V gene has CDR1 MNHEY and CDR2 SMNVEV (reference sequence). V lost 3 bases to trimming and J lost 4 bases, with 11 bases between them. The CDR3 DNA follows: TGTGCCAGCAGTTTCTGGGGCCGTTCAGATACGCAGTATTTT. Translated: CASSFWGRSDTQYF.

This clone was detected only a few times. The chain is built from TRBV10-1 and TRBJ2-7, with TRBD2 as a possible D gene (6 bases). Germline V lookup: CDR1 WNHNN, CDR2 SYGVQD (reference sequence). CDR3 length: 17 residues. The V end lost 0 bases, the J end lost 1 base, and 16 bases lay between the germline ends. CDR3 region: CASSESRLGSSSYEQYF. The DNA of the CDR3 is TGCGCCAGCAGTGAGTCCCGCCTCGGGAGCAGTTCCTACGAGCAGTACTTC.

This chain connects TRBV28 to TRBJ2-3, with TRBD2 matching 16 bases. CDR3 size: 16 residues. The V gene's germline CDR1 is MDHEN and CDR2 SYDVKM. After removal of 5 bases from V and 8 bases from J, the junction contained 7 bases not matched to a gene. For the CDR3, the DNA is TGTGCCAGCAGTCCGGGACTAGCGGGAGGGGGGGGTACGCAGTATTTT. Translated, it gives CASSPGLAGGGGTQYF. The whole variable domain, remainder taken from reference TRBV28 and TRBJ2-3, is DVKVTQSSRYLVKRTGEKVFLECVQDMDHENMFWYRQDPGLGLRLIYFSYDVKMKEKGDIPEGYSVSREKKERFSLILESASTNQTSMYLCASSPGLAGGGGTQYFGPGTRLTVL.

The V gene is TRBV6-5, the J gene TRBJ2-5; D is possibly TRBD2 (5 bases). The closer fit of TRBJ2-7 to the DNA end suggests the J call may be wrong. Germline V gene lookup returns CDR1 MNHEY and CDR2 SVGAGI. The CDR3 spans 13 residues. The CDR3 reads CASRRAGDGEQYF. The CDR3 DNA follows: TGTGCCAGCAGGCGGGCTGGGGATGGCGAGCAGTACTTC.

The rearrangement links TRBV4-2 to TRBJ2-7, with unresolved D. CDR1 is LGHNA, CDR2 YNFKEQ, per germline. Trimming took 0 bases from V and 0 from J, leaving 18 bases between them. The CDR3 contains 18 residues. CDR3 DNA: TGTGCCAGCAGCCAAGATATGGGCCCAGGATTCCCCTCCTACGAGCAGTACTTC. Translated: CASSQDMGPGFPSYEQYF.

The chain employs TRBV30 and TRBJ1-1; D perhaps matches TRBD1 (5 bases). V was shortened by 4 bases and J by 3 bases, with 21 bases between the two germline ends. CDR3 length equals 16 residues. The germline CDR1 and CDR2 sequences are GTSNPN and SVGIG (reference sequence). CDR3 coding DNA: TGTGCCTGGACCCCCGTTGGCTCCTGGGGGGACACTGAAGCTTTCTTT. The encoded protein is CAWTPVGSWGDTEAFF. Full variable domain (missing parts from reference TRBV30 and TRBJ1-1): SQTIHQWPATLVQPVGSPLSLECTVEGTSNPNLYWYRQAAGRGLQLLFYSVGIGQISSEVPQNLSASRPQDRQFILSSKKLLLSDSGFYLCAWTPVGSWGDTEAFFGQGTRLTVV.

This clone was observed a few times. The rearrangement links TRBV6-5 to TRBJ1-5; D gene ambiguous. V gave up 2 bases and J gave up 7 bases, with 15 bases separating them. Germline CDR1 MNHEY, CDR2 SVGAGI. The CDR3 runs to 15 residues. This CDR3 is CASSYREGDEQPQHF. CDR3 in DNA: TGTGCCAGCAGTTACAGGGAGGGAGACGAACAGCCCCAGCATTTT.

V gene TRBV5-1 combines with J gene TRBJ2-1; 10 nucleotides match TRBD2. Germline CDR1 and CDR2: SGHRS and YFSETQ. The CDR3 has 17 residues. The J segment lost 4 bases and the V segment lost 0 bases, leaving 7 bases of the junction unmatched. DNA of the CDR3: TGCGCCAGCAGCTTGGGGGTGGGACTAGCGACTTACAATGAGCAGTTCTTC. Translation: CASSLGVGLATYNEQFF.

The sample holds a few counts of this clone. The genes are TRBV5-1 and TRBJ2-7, with 7 nucleotides matching TRBD1. V shed 2 bases, J shed 4 bases, and the junction held 6 bases outside the gene matches. The CDR3 length is 14 residues. The germline V gene encodes CDR1 SGHRS and CDR2 YFSETQ. CDR3 nucleotides: TGCGCCAGCAGCTTACAGGGGCCTTGGTACGAGCAGTACTTC. Protein product: CASSLQGPWYEQYF.

The V call is TRBV2, the J call TRBJ2-3; 7 bases are a match to TRBD2. This CDR3 region has 16 residues. Looked up from germline, CDR1 is SNHLY and CDR2 is FYNNEI. V gave up 7 bases and J gave up 4 bases; unmatched junction bases: 14. The CDR3 coding sequence is TGTGCCAGCAATGCCCTCGACGGAAGCGGGGCAGATACGCAGTATTTT. Amino acids: CASNALDGSGADTQYF.

This chain uses TRBV2 with TRBJ2-7; D uncertain. The V and J ends lost 4 bases and 1 base respectively, with 8 bases between them. This CDR3 is 13 amino acids long. Germline lookup yields CDR1 SNHLY and CDR2 FYNNEI. The CDR3 coding sequence is TGTGCCAGCAGTGTGTCCAGGTCCTACGAGCAGTACTTC. It encodes CASSVSRSYEQYF.

The chain joins TRBV30 to TRBJ1-5; 9 bases agree with TRBD1. J gave up 1 base and V 2 bases, and 3 bases lay outside the gene matches. This CDR3 has 15 residues. CDR1 GTSNPN and CDR2 SVGIG come from the germline V gene (reference sequence). The CDR3 sequence is CAWSRDRGSNQPQHF. The CDR3 coding sequence is TGTGCCTGGAGTAGAGACAGGGGGAGCAATCAGCCCCAGCATTTT.

The CDR3, as DNA: TGCGCCAGCAGCTTCGGGGTTTGGACTAGCGTTTACGAGCAGTACTTC. It translates to CASSFGVWTSVYEQYF. The chain couples TRBV5-1 to TRBJ2-7; 9 bases are shared with TRBD2. Losses at the gene ends were 2 bases for V and 4 bases for J; bases not matched to a gene: 10. The CDR3 length is 16 residues. The germline V gene has CDR1 SGHRS and CDR2 YFSETQ.

V gene TRBV6-5 combines with J gene TRBJ2-7; 9 bases match TRBD1. CDR1 MNHEY and CDR2 SVGAGI come from the germline V gene. CDR3 length equals 15 residues. V lost 5 bases to trimming and J lost 6 bases; unmatched junction nucleotides: 11. The CDR3 region has the DNA TGTGCCAGCAGTCCGAAATCGGACAGGGGTGGCGAGCAGTACTTC. Its translation: CASSPKSDRGGEQYF.

The chain has TRBV5-1 and TRBJ2-7; 7 bases agree with TRBD1. Germline loops: CDR1 SGHRS, CDR2 YFSETQ. There are 13 residues in the CDR3. J gave up 6 bases and V 4 bases, and 7 bases lay outside the gene matches. CDR3: CASSPGTETEQYF. CDR3 nucleotide sequence: TGCGCCAGCAGCCCGGGGACAGAGACCGAGCAGTACTTC.

The genes are TRBV19 and TRBJ1-1, with D perhaps matching TRBD1 (5 bases). The germline V gene encodes CDR1 LNHDA and CDR2 SQIVND (reference sequence). The CDR3 loop spans 14 amino acids. V shed 4 bases and J shed 3 bases, with 12 bases lying between them. CDR3 amino acids: CASSTRTGYTEAFF. DNA for the CDR3: TGTGCCAGTAGTACTCGAACAGGTTACACTGAAGCTTTCTTT.

The chain is built from TRBV6-5 and TRBJ2-5, with 12 bases that match TRBD2. The CDR3 consists of 16 residues. Germline loops: CDR1 MNHEY, CDR2 SVGAGI. With V trimmed by 2 bases and J by 2 bases, 3 bases remained unmatched. The CDR3 DNA reads as TGTGCCAGCAGTTACCTAGCGGGAGGGGGTCAAGAGACCCAGTACTTC. Protein: CASSYLAGGGQETQYF.

This sequence joins TRBV29-1 and TRBJ2-1; D might be TRBD2 (5 bases). V was trimmed by 3 bases and J by 4 bases, leaving 16 bases between them. This CDR3 has 15 residues. Germline assignment: CDR1 SQVTM and CDR2 ANQGSEA. The CDR3 here is CSVDHKGRGYNEQFF. The CDR3, as DNA: TGCAGCGTTGATCACAAAGGGAGAGGGTACAATGAGCAGTTCTTC.